The 10 T cell receptor beta chains listed next were all sequenced from one sample in a study of beta chain features in type 1 diabetes. Every bit of the isolated RNA underwent reverse transcription, so sequencing read expressed TCRB transcripts. The method was immunoSEQ multiplex PCR; TCRdb's version includes in-frame clones alone and lacks a portion of them. The table lists 20,000 to 30,000 clones, around 68% of them singletons. These TCRs' antigens remain unknown. Study-level results: A moderate, significant TCRB CDR3 shortening appeared in type 1 diabetes across four CD4+ subsets.

Sequencing input: Tregs from blood. These receptors all come from a man between 18 and 29 years old with type 1 diabetes.

The V call is TRBV7-2, the J call TRBJ1-1; 7 bases match TRBD1. The V gene end was trimmed by 4 bases and the J gene end by 3 bases; junction bases not matched to a gene: 14. CDR1 and CDR2 (germline): SGHTA, FQGNSA. The CDR3 is made up of 17 amino acids. The CDR3 spells CASSSRQGMIEDTEAFF. CDR3 in DNA: TGTGCCAGCAGCTCTCGACAGGGAATGATAGAGGACACTGAAGCTTTCTTT.

The chain carries TRBV30 and TRBJ2-1; TRBD1 might be the D (6 bases). V lost 2 bases, J lost 5 bases, and 16 bases lay in between. The CDR3 runs to 15 residues. Germline V gene sequence: CDR1 GTSNPN, CDR2 SVGIG (reference sequence). This chain's CDR3 is CAWSLGARRDNEQFF. The CDR3 DNA reads as TGTGCCTGGAGTTTGGGGGCTCGTCGCGACAATGAGCAGTTCTTC.

This clone was observed a few times. The rearrangement joins TRBV7-9 to TRBJ2-7, with TRBD1 matching over 12 bases. V lost 6 bases and J lost 3; bases outside the gene matches: 6. Per germline, CDR1 SEHNR and CDR2 FQNEAQ (reference sequence). The CDR3 runs 15 residues. The DNA for the CDR3 is TGTGCCAGCAGACCCGGGACAGGGGGCAACTACGAGCAGTACTTC. Amino acid sequence: CASRPGTGGNYEQYF.

Notes on this clone: Compared with germline, one end of the junction differs, possibly owing to a read error. V gene TRBV7-9 combines with J gene TRBJ2-1; the match to TRBD2 covers 11 bases. Germline V gene data show CDR1 as SEHNR and CDR2 as FQNEAQ (reference sequence). This CDR3 spans 14 amino acids. For the CDR3, the DNA is TGTGCCAGCAGCTTTGGTCTAGCGGGGGGTGATAGTATCTTC. Translation gives CASSFGLAGGDSIF.

The chain has TRBV20-1 and TRBJ1-4, with a weak D call TRBD1 (5 bases). V gave up 6 bases and J gave up 11 bases, with 10 bases separating them. Germline V gene data show CDR1 as DFQATT and CDR2 as SNEGSKA (reference sequence). This CDR3 comprises 10 residues. CDR3 nucleotide sequence: TGCAGTGCCAACGGGGGGAAACTGTTTTTT. The encoded protein is CSANGGKLFF.

This clone came up a few times. The V gene is TRBV30, the J gene TRBJ1-5, with D possibly being TRBD1 (5 bases). The V gene's germline CDR1 is GTSNPN and CDR2 SVGIG (reference sequence). V lost 3 bases, J lost 7 bases, and 13 bases lay in between. There are 13 residues in the CDR3. This chain's CDR3 is CAWSTGSWQPQHF. The CDR3 DNA reads as TGTGCCTGGAGCACAGGTTCATGGCAGCCCCAGCATTTT.

This clone was recorded once. This sequence joins TRBV5-1 and TRBJ1-2, with D unresolved. This CDR3 region has 16 residues. Trimming took off 0 bases at V and 2 bases at J, with 14 bases between the two ends. Germline CDR1 SGHRS, CDR2 YFSETQ. The CDR3 DNA follows: TGCGCCAGCAGCTTGGAGGGAGGGAGTAGGAACTATGGCTACACCTTC. It encodes CASSLEGGSRNYGYTF. Combining the CDR3 with reference TRBV5-1 and TRBJ1-2 gives the whole variable domain KAGVTQTPRYLIKTRGQQVTLSCSPISGHRSVSWYQQTPGQGLQFLFEYFSETQRNKGNFPGRFSGRQFSNSRSEMNVSTLELGDSALYLCASSLEGGSRNYGYTFGSGTRLTVV.

The chain uses TRBV19 and TRBJ1-5, with 8 nucleotides matching TRBD1. CDR3 length: 14 amino acids. After removal of 4 bases from V and 7 bases from J, the junction contained 6 bases not matched to a gene. Germline CDR1 is LNHDA and CDR2 is SQIVND (reference sequence). CDR3 residues: CASSRAQGGQPQHF. In nucleotides, the CDR3 is TGTGCCAGTAGTAGGGCACAGGGGGGCCAGCCCCAGCATTTT.

The V call is TRBV28, the J call TRBJ1-1, with D possibly matching TRBD1 (5 bases). The CDR3 is 13 residues long. Germline loops: CDR1 MDHEN, CDR2 SYDVKM. V lost 2 bases, J lost 7 bases, and 11 bases lay in between. CDR3 sequence reads: CASSLGGDGEAFF. The DNA for the CDR3 is TGTGCCAGCAGTTTAGGGGGGGACGGTGAAGCTTTCTTT.

The rearrangement joins TRBV5-1 to TRBJ1-3; TRBD1 is a possible D gene (5 bases). Germline CDR1 and CDR2: SGHRS and YFSETQ. The V gene lost 0 bases and the J gene lost 4 bases, with 17 bases spanning the gap. CDR3 size: 17 residues. CDR3: CASSLDLTDGWGNTIYF. In DNA form, the CDR3 reads TGCGCCAGCAGCTTGGATCTGACAGACGGATGGGGAAACACCATATATTTT.